Listed below are T cell receptor beta chains from one sample, sequenced in a study of T cells in tuberculosis. The data were produced by immunoSEQ multiplex PCR, yet TCRdb's version contains in-frame clones alone and is incomplete. Of about 23,000 clones listed, less than 98% are singletons. Sequenced: PBMCs. These receptors came from a donor aged 10-30 years with latent tuberculosis or without tuberculosis infection. Each CDR3 is given with its conserved first and last residue. A D gene is named only where the DNA matches it firmly. The listing skips clone size in some rows; elsewhere it reads once, few, many or a size class.

d_call	v_call	clone_size	j_call	cdr3_nt	cdr3_aa
-	TRBV6-1	-	TRBJ2-3	TGTGCCAGCAGTGAGGGGCGGCCCTACGGGGATACGCAGTATTTT	CASSEGRPYGDTQYF
-	TRBV12-5	-	TRBJ2-4	TGTGCTAGTGGCCGTATTACACGATACATTCAGTACTTC	CASGRITRYIQYF
TRBD1	TRBV6-4	once	TRBJ2-3	TGTGCCAGCAGTGACTCGGGGACAGGGGCAGATACGCAGTATTTT	CASSDSGTGADTQYF
-	TRBV9	-	TRBJ1-1	TGTGCCAGCAGCGCTCCGGGATCTCTGAACACTGAAGCTTTCTTT	CASSAPGSLNTEAFF
-	TRBV30	once	TRBJ1-1	TGTGCCTGGAGTGTTGGAGTGAACACTGAAGCTTTCTTT	CAWSVGVNTEAFF
TRBD1	TRBV28	-	TRBJ1-5	TGTGCCAGCAGTCCGCCTCTGAGGGGGCAGTGGAGTAGCAATCAGCCCCAGCATTTT	CASSPPLRGQWSSNQPQHF
TRBD1	TRBV19	-	TRBJ1-5	TGTGCCAGTAGTGATAAGGGACAGGATTTGGCTCAGCCCCAGCATTTT	CASSDKGQDLAQPQHF
TRBD2	TRBV5-8	once	TRBJ2-7	TGTGCCAGCAGCTTAGGGCTAGCGGGAACCGAGCAGTACTTC	CASSLGLAGTEQYF
-	TRBV9	-	TRBJ1-1	TGTGCCAGCAGCGTAGATTCAGGAAACACTGAAGCTTTCTTT	CASSVDSGNTEAFF
TRBD1	TRBV30	once	TRBJ1-2	TGTGCCTGGAGTCGCCAGGGGGCACTCGGCTACACCTTC	CAWSRQGALGYTF
-	TRBV6-5	-	TRBJ1-4	TGTGCCAGCAGTAAATATACAGGGTTAGATGAAAAACTGTTTTTT	CASSKYTGLDEKLFF
-	TRBV2	-	TRBJ2-7	TGTGCCAGCGGGGATCTACAGGGTTCAAATTACTTC	CASGDLQGSNYF
-	TRBV9	-	TRBJ2-2	TGTGCCAGCAGCGCCACAGGGGAGCTGTTTTTT	CASSATGELFF
-	TRBV6-5	-	TRBJ1-1	TGTGCCAGCAGTTACGCCGAGGGATACACTGAAGCTTTCTTT	CASSYAEGYTEAFF
-	TRBV28	-	TRBJ2-5	TGTGCCAGCAGTTTATTGGAGTGGTCGGGCCCCTCCCAACAGGGTGAAGAGACCCAGTACTTC	CASSLLEWSGPSQQGEETQYF
-	TRBV19	-	TRBJ2-1	TGTGCCAGTAGTATTCAGATCCGGGAGTCGACTTACAATGAGCAGTTCTTC	CASSIQIRESTYNEQFF
-	TRBV7-2	-	TRBJ2-7	TGTGCCAGCAGCCCCAGCCCGACAGGTTGGCCGGCCGAGCAGTACTTC	CASSPSPTGWPAEQYF
-	TRBV10-3	-	TRBJ2-7	TGTGCCATCAGTGCGGGCAGGGATGGGCTATCCTACGAGCAGTACTTC	CAISAGRDGLSYEQYF
-	TRBV11-3	-	TRBJ2-1	TGTGCCAGCAGCTTAGCGTCCCGGTGGAATGAGCAGTTCTTC	CASSLASRWNEQFF
TRBD2	TRBV6-1	-	TRBJ2-7	TGTGCCAGCAGTGCTTCCGGGACTAGCGCTTACGAGCAGTACTTC	CASSASGTSAYEQYF
-	TRBV6-5	-	TRBJ2-7	TGTGCCAGCAGCCGGGACTCCAAGGGGTTTGAGCAGTACTTC	CASSRDSKGFEQYF
-	TRBV5-5	-	TRBJ2-7	TGTGCCAGCATCCCTCTAGGAGGCGAGCAGTACTTC	CASIPLGGEQYF
TRBD1	TRBV19	-	TRBJ2-1	TGTGCCAGTACCCCCCCGGACAGGGCCCTCCATGAGCAGTTCTTC	CASTPPDRALHEQFF
-	TRBV30	-	TRBJ1-5	TGTGCCTGGAGCAGTTCAGGTTATCAGCCCCAGCATTTT	CAWSSSGYQPQHF
TRBD2	TRBV27	-	TRBJ2-7	TGTGCCAGCAGTCCCCCGCCCGGGGGGGGCCCTCGCGAGCAGTACTTC	CASSPPPGGGPREQYF
-	TRBV15	-	TRBJ1-2	TGTGCCACCAGCAGAGGTGCAGGGTATGGCTACACCTTC	CATSRGAGYGYTF
-	TRBV16	-	TRBJ2-7	TGTGCCAGCAGCCAATCGATTCAAGGGGGAGCTTTTTTAAAGCAGTACTTC	CASSQSIQGGAFLKQYF
-	TRBV6-1	-	TRBJ2-1	TGTGCCAGCAGTGAAGCGAATACTCGAGACAGAAACCAGTTCTTC	CASSEANTRDRNQFF
-	TRBV9	-	TRBJ2-5	TGTGCCAGCAGCGTCGCCCTTACCGGGACTGAAAACGGGTACCAAGAGACCCAGTACTTC	CASSVALTGTENGYQETQYF
-	TRBV7-9	once	TRBJ2-3	TGTGCCAGCAGCTTAGGGGCGGCAGGGAGGACAGATACGCAGTATTTT	CASSLGAAGRTDTQYF
-	TRBV28	-	TRBJ1-2	TGTGCCAGTGTTGTGAGCCCGGACTATGGCTACACCTTC	CASVVSPDYGYTF
TRBD2	TRBV14	once	TRBJ2-7	TGTGCCAGCAGCCCGCTAGCGGGAGGCCCCTACGAGCAGTACTTC	CASSPLAGGPYEQYF
-	TRBV9	-	TRBJ1-3	TGTGCCAGCAGCGTAGGGTTAGACACCATATATTTT	CASSVGLDTIYF
TRBD1	TRBV9	-	TRBJ1-2	TGTGCCAGCCACGGAACCGGTGGCGGGACAGGGGACGGCTACACCTTC	CASHGTGGGTGDGYTF
TRBD2	TRBV7-2	-	TRBJ2-3	TGTGCCAGCAGCATCCGACTAGCGGGGGCAAGCACAGATACGCAGTATTTT	CASSIRLAGASTDTQYF